This T cell receptor beta chain was identified during a study of T cells in Graves' hyperthyroidism and ophthalmopathy. Germline V gene sequence: CDR1 SGHRS, CDR2 YFSETQ. V trimming: 4 bases; J trimming: 4 bases; junction bases outside the gene matches: 2. This CDR3 has 13 residues. There are many counts of this clonotype. RNA transcripts yielded amplified TCR beta CDR3 regions. First-round RT-PCR of the TCR CDR3 relied on the HTBI primer set. TCRdb ran MiXCR on the multiplex PCR reads and lists one entry per CDR3 protein. The table shows hundreds of thousands of distinct CDR3 sequences, with roughly 14% occurring only once.

This clonotype was sampled from a young man with Graves' ophthalmopathy. The V and J genes are TRBV5-1 and TRBJ1-1; 9 nucleotides align to TRBD1. The sample comprised blood. CDR3 in DNA: TGCGCCAGCAGCACGACAGGGGGCACTGAAGCTTTCTTT. Its translation is CASSTTGGTEAFF.